A selection of T cell receptor beta chains follows, all from one sample in a study of blood T cells in healthy people across ages. MiXCR, applied by TCRdb to the 5' RACE reads, yields one record per CDR3 protein. The sample lists about 730,000 distinct CDR3 sequences; around 40% were seen once. What was sequenced was blood. Every receptor here comes from a woman aged 60-75 years in good health. CDR3s include the opening cysteine and the closing phenylalanine or tryptophan. The D gene is left open where the match is weak. Clone size is stated in some rows and not others, as once, few, many or a class when expanded.

.,TRBD1,TRBV20-1,TRBJ2-2,TGCAGTGCTACAGGGGGCGCCGACACCGGGGAGCTGTTTTTT,CSATGGADTGELFF
few,.,TRBV4-3,TRBJ2-3,TGCGCCACGAAGAGGGAGATTGGGCCAGATACGCAGTATTTT,CATKREIGPDTQYF
once,TRBD1,TRBV7-2,TRBJ1-3,TGTGCCAGCAGCTCAGGGGGCTCCGGAAACACCATATATTTT,CASSSGGSGNTIYF
.,TRBD1,TRBV3-1,TRBJ2-7,TGTGCCAGCAGCCAAGGGGACAGTCAACTCCCCTACGAGCAGTACTTC,CASSQGDSQLPYEQYF
.,TRBD2,TRBV2,TRBJ2-5,TGTGCCAGCAGCGGGGAGGGACCTCAGAATGAGCAGTACTTC,CASSGEGPQNEQYF
.,.,TRBV20-1,TRBJ2-5,TGCAGTGCCCCCAGCCCAAGGGTCGCTCTGTTAAAAGAGACCCAGTACTTC,CSAPSPRVALLKETQYF
.,.,TRBV27,TRBJ2-3,TGTGCCAGCAGTTATCAGGGTGTGGGCACAGATACGCAGTATTTT,CASSYQGVGTDTQYF
.,TRBD2,TRBV7-2,TRBJ2-1,TGTGCCAGCAGCTTGTGGCGGGAGGTGAGTGAGCAGTTCTTC,CASSLWREVSEQFF
few,TRBD2,TRBV7-3,TRBJ2-1,TGTGCCAGCAGCAAACTAGCGGGAGTGTACAATGAGCAGTTCTTC,CASSKLAGVYNEQFF
.,.,TRBV2,TRBJ1-1,TGTGCCAGCAGTGTTCTAGGTATGAACACTGAAGCTTTCTTT,CASSVLGMNTEAFF
.,TRBD2,TRBV9,TRBJ2-1,TGTGCCAGCAGTGATCTAGCGGGGGGTTCCTACAATGAGCAGTTCTTC,CASSDLAGGSYNEQFF
.,TRBD1,TRBV2,TRBJ2-7,TGTGCCAGCAGGCCCCCTCCGGGACAGGGGGCGCGATTCTGCGAGCAGTACTTC,CASRPPPGQGARFCEQYF
.,.,TRBV6-2/TRBV6-3,TRBJ2-7,TGTGCCAGCAGATGGACGGCCCGGGGGGAGCAGTACTTC,CASRWTARGEQYF
.,.,TRBV5-6,TRBJ1-2,TGTGCCAGCAGCTGGGACTCAAGTCATCCTCCGCTCTATGGCTACACCTTC,CASSWDSSHPPLYGYTF
.,TRBD1,TRBV27,TRBJ1-1,TGTGCCAGCAGACCGTTACAGGGGGTCACTGAAGCTTTCTTT,CASRPLQGVTEAFF
.,.,TRBV28,TRBJ1-1,TGTGCCGTACAACGGGGTGGGGCCCACACTGAAGCTTTCTTT,CAVQRGGAHTEAFF
.,.,TRBV10-3,TRBJ2-3,TGTGCCGTCAGTGGTGGAAGTCTTGGCACAGATACGCAGTATTTT,CAVSGGSLGTDTQYF
.,.,TRBV24-1,TRBJ2-1,TGTGCCGCCAGTGTGGGGGACTACAATGAGCAGTTCTTC,CAASVGDYNEQFF
.,TRBD1,TRBV10-3,TRBJ2-6,TGTGCCATAATGACAGGGGACGTCCTGACTTTC,CAIMTGDVLTF
few,.,TRBV20-1,TRBJ1-2,TGCAGTGCTAGAGATCAACTGGGCGTGGGCGGCTACACCTTC,CSARDQLGVGGYTF
few,TRBD2,TRBV20-1,TRBJ2-3,TGCAGTGCTAGAATGGTTGGGCGGGGGGGCCCTAACACAGATACGCAGTATTTT,CSARMVGRGGPNTDTQYF
.,TRBD2,TRBV30,TRBJ2-7,TGTGCCTGGAGTATGAGCGGGGGGGCTAGGTACGAGCAGTACTTC,CAWSMSGGARYEQYF
.,.,TRBV6-1,TRBJ1-1,TGTGCCAGCAGTGAATCAGACAGTGGGAGAGCTTTCTTT,CASSESDSGRAFF
.,TRBD2,TRBV20-1,TRBJ2-7,TGCAGTGCTAGAGCCCTAGCGGGTTACGAGCAGTACTTC,CSARALAGYEQYF
.,.,TRBV25-1,TRBJ2-7,TGTGCCAGCAGTGAGACTGCCTACGAGCAGTACTTC,CASSETAYEQYF
.,.,TRBV7-2,TRBJ2-1,TGTGCCAGCAGCTCCCGAGGGGGTTCCTACAATGAGCAGTTCTTC,CASSSRGGSYNEQFF
many,.,TRBV7-9,TRBJ2-1,TGTGCCAGCAGCTTAGGGGGGCTCAATGAGCAGTTCTTC,CASSLGGLNEQFF
few,.,TRBV9,TRBJ2-1,TGTGCCAGCAGCGTCTTCTTCACAGGGAAGCATGAGCAGTTCTTC,CASSVFFTGKHEQFF
.,.,TRBV28,TRBJ1-2,TGTGCCAGCAGTTTGGTTTCTTGGGGCTACACCTTC,CASSLVSWGYTF
few,TRBD1,TRBV27,TRBJ1-5,TGTGCCAGCAGTTTAAAACTCCTATCCGGGACAGACCCTAGCAATCAGCCCCAGCATTTT,CASSLKLLSGTDPSNQPQHF
.,.,TRBV2,TRBJ1-1,TGTGCCAGCAGTGGAGGCCTGCGTACTGGTAACACTGAAGCTTTCTTT,CASSGGLRTGNTEAFF
few,.,TRBV29-1,TRBJ2-2,TGCGGCGCAGAAGACAGATCGAACACCGGGGAGCTGTTTTTT,CGAEDRSNTGELFF
.,.,TRBV6-6,TRBJ2-7,TGTGCCAGCAGTTACGTGGGGTTATCCTACGAGCAGTACTTC,CASSYVGLSYEQYF
few,.,TRBV6-6,TRBJ2-7,TGTGCCAGCAAGGGGGGCGACCAAAGCAAGCAGTACTTC,CASKGGDQSKQYF
many,.,TRBV7-2,TRBJ2-1,TGTGCCAGCAGCCCCCCGGGGGGCATCAGGAATGAGCAGTTCTTC,CASSPPGGIRNEQFF
many,.,TRBV20-1,TRBJ2-4,TGCAGTGCTGGGGGTATTCCCCAAAACATTCAGTACTTC,CSAGGIPQNIQYF
few,.,TRBV9,TRBJ2-1,TGTGCCAGCAGGGGAGCCAACTCCTACAATGAGCAGTTCTTC,CASRGANSYNEQFF
.,TRBD2,TRBV10-3,TRBJ2-3,TGTGCCATCAGATTAGCGGGGAACACAGATACGCAGTATTTT,CAIRLAGNTDTQYF
.,.,TRBV15,TRBJ1-2,TGTGCCACCAGCAGAGAGAACCGGGGGAGCTACACCTTC,CATSRENRGSYTF
.,.,TRBV9,TRBJ1-2,TGTGCCAGCAGCGCGAAGGGTGGCGGGTCCTATGACTACACCTTC,CASSAKGGGSYDYTF
.,TRBD2,TRBV24-1,TRBJ2-5,TGTGCCACCAGTGATTCTCCTCTAGCGGGAGGGATGGATGAGCAGTACTTC,CATSDSPLAGGMDEQYF
.,TRBD2,TRBV20-1,TRBJ2-1,TGCAGTGCTCACATGCTGGGACTAGCGGAAACGGGTGAGCAGTTCTTC,CSAHMLGLAETGEQFF
.,.,TRBV29-1,TRBJ1-1,TGCAGCGTGGTACCCGGGACGGTTAACACTGAAGCTTTCTTT,CSVVPGTVNTEAFF
once,.,TRBV30,TRBJ2-1,TGTGCCTGGAGTGGACAGGACATTGTTGAGCAGTTCTTC,CAWSGQDIVEQFF
.,.,TRBV24-1,TRBJ2-5,TGTGCCACCAGTGATGTACATAGTAGCACCGATGAGCAGTACTTC,CATSDVHSSTDEQYF